This is a list of T cell receptor beta chains from one sample in a study of identical twins. TCRdb itself ran the 5' RACE reads through MiXCR, one entry per CDR3 protein. The sample includes 200,000 to 250,000 distinct CDR3 sequences, 7.5% seen only once; the top ten take 1.9%. The same specimen was also included in a second study, on yellow fever vaccine responses in identical twins.

Sample: memory (CD45RO+) T cells sorted from blood. Receptors were obtained from a woman aged 18-35 years in good health. Each CDR3 is given with its conserved first and last residue. The order of the fields is D gene, J gene, clone size, V gene, CDR3 DNA, CDR3 protein. A D gene is named only where the DNA matches it firmly. Some rows have no size entry. The others give once, few or many, or a class for an expanded clone.

d_gene: TRBD2
j_gene: TRBJ2-5
abundance: -
v_gene: TRBV7-7
CDR3nt: TGTGCTAGCAGCTTAGCGCTCGCGGGGGGCCAAGAGACCCAGTACTTC
CDR3aa: CASSLALAGGQETQYF

d_gene: TRBD1
j_gene: TRBJ2-5
abundance: few
v_gene: TRBV14
CDR3nt: TGTGCCAGCAGCGAAGGGGGCACAACCGGGGAGACCCAGTACTTC
CDR3aa: CASSEGGTTGETQYF

d_gene: -
j_gene: TRBJ2-2
abundance: few
v_gene: TRBV25-1
CDR3nt: TGTGCCAGCAGTGATGGGGGAATCACCGGGGAGCTGTTTTTT
CDR3aa: CASSDGGITGELFF

d_gene: TRBD2
j_gene: TRBJ2-1
abundance: -
v_gene: TRBV25-1
CDR3nt: TGTGCCAGCTCCGGGACTAGCGGGAGGGCCTTAAATGAGCAGTTCTTC
CDR3aa: CASSGTSGRALNEQFF

d_gene: TRBD1
j_gene: TRBJ1-2
abundance: few
v_gene: TRBV10-3
CDR3nt: TGTGCCATCAGCGACGGGGACAGAACTCCGGGCTACACCTTC
CDR3aa: CAISDGDRTPGYTF

d_gene: TRBD2
j_gene: TRBJ2-3
abundance: many
v_gene: TRBV6-1
CDR3nt: TGTGCCAGCGGTAGAGCGGGGGGACTAACCCGCACAGATACGCAGTATTTT
CDR3aa: CASGRAGGLTRTDTQYF

d_gene: TRBD2
j_gene: TRBJ2-3
abundance: -
v_gene: TRBV2
CDR3nt: TGTGCCAGCAGTGAAGAGAGAGCGGGGGGGCCAGAGTATTTT
CDR3aa: CASSEERAGGPEYF

d_gene: -
j_gene: TRBJ2-2
abundance: many
v_gene: TRBV7-8
CDR3nt: TGTGCCAGCAGCTTAGTTGGCTCCGCGAACACCGGGGAGCTGTTTTTT
CDR3aa: CASSLVGSANTGELFF

d_gene: -
j_gene: TRBJ2-5
abundance: many
v_gene: TRBV3-1
CDR3nt: TGTGCCAGCAGCCAAGATTCCAGCCGATCCCATAATAATCAGTACTTC
CDR3aa: CASSQDSSRSHNNQYF

d_gene: TRBD1
j_gene: TRBJ1-1
abundance: few
v_gene: TRBV7-9
CDR3nt: TGTGCCAGCAGCTACGCCGGGACAGGGGCCACTGAAGCTTTCTTT
CDR3aa: CASSYAGTGATEAFF